In this sample, the clone carrying this TCR beta chain turned up many times. At the DNA level, this CDR3 is encoded by other sequences in the same sample as well. The primer mix had 60 Vbeta and 13 Jbeta primers. Here immunoSEQ multiplex PCR was the method, and the copy in TCRdb shows in-frame clones only, minus some. Among around 93,000 clones listed, 78% were seen once. This entry is derived from a study of cytomegalovirus exposure and HLA in healthy donors. Trimming took 2 bases from V and 4 from J, leaving 5 bases between them. CDR1 MRHNA and CDR2 SNTAGT come from the germline V gene. This CDR3 comprises 13 residues.

This receptor was obtained from a woman in her thirties or forties in good health and CMV-seronegative. The rearrangement joins TRBV6-4 to TRBJ2-2, with D perhaps matching TRBD1 (5 bases). Sequencing used PBMCs. Here the CDR3 reads CASSDRGTGELFF. In DNA form, the CDR3 reads TGTGCCAGCAGTGACAGGGGCACCGGGGAGCTGTTTTTT.